A selection of T cell receptor beta chains follows, all from one sample in a study of shared clonotypes between healthy human individuals. Measured with immunoSEQ multiplex PCR; TCRdb has only the in-frame clones, and not every one. Altogether hundreds of thousands of clones are present, about 96% being singletons, with the ten largest covering about 0.057%. Sequencing was performed on naive CD4+ T cells sorted from blood. The receptor set was obtained from a woman in her 30s in good health. CDR3s include the opening cysteine and the closing phenylalanine or tryptophan. A D gene is named only where the DNA matches it firmly. Rows may omit the clone size; those that give it use once, few, many or a size class.

v_gene,j_gene,d_gene,abundance,CDR3aa,CDR3nt
TRBV7-9,TRBJ2-5,.,.,CASSLRAGETQYF,TGTGCCAGCAGCCTGAGGGCAGGGGAGACCCAGTACTTC
TRBV7-8,TRBJ2-2,.,.,CASSSQREGRQRELFF,TGTGCCAGCAGTTCCCAGAGAGAGGGCCGTCAAAGGGAGCTGTTTTTT
TRBV30,TRBJ2-5,TRBD2,once,CAWSVGGAGEQYF,TGTGCCTGGAGTGTCGGGGGGGCCGGTGAGCAGTACTTC
TRBV15,TRBJ1-2,.,.,CATSRDDPPLGYTF,TGTGCCACCAGCAGAGATGACCCTCCTCTTGGCTACACCTTC
TRBV7-9,TRBJ1-1,.,.,CASSLEGMGNTEAFF,TGTGCCAGCAGCTTAGAAGGGATGGGGAACACTGAAGCTTTCTTT
TRBV27,TRBJ2-2,.,once,CASSLRGELFF,TGTGCCAGCAGTTTACGAGGGGAGCTGTTTTTT
TRBV28,TRBJ1-5,TRBD1,.,CASSLLDRGKPQHF,TGTGCCAGCAGTTTATTGGACAGGGGGAAGCCCCAGCATTTT
TRBV5-1,TRBJ2-2,TRBD2,.,CASRAGLVDTGELFF,TGCGCCAGCAGGGCGGGACTAGTAGACACCGGGGAGCTGTTTTTT
TRBV5-1,TRBJ2-3,TRBD2,.,CASSAGTSGTDTQYF,TGCGCCAGCAGCGCCGGGACTAGCGGCACAGATACGCAGTATTTT
TRBV11-2,TRBJ2-3,.,.,CASSPPSTDTQYF,TGTGCCAGCAGCCCCCCCAGCACAGATACGCAGTATTTT
TRBV11-3,TRBJ2-2,.,.,CASSLGRGNTGELFF,TGTGCCAGCAGCTTAGGTCGGGGTAACACCGGGGAGCTGTTTTTT
TRBV14,TRBJ1-5,.,.,CASSQVEDQPQHF,TGTGCCAGCAGCCAAGTCGAAGATCAGCCCCAGCATTTT
TRBV6-6,TRBJ1-2,TRBD1,.,CASSLGTGWMGGYTF,TGTGCCAGCAGTTTAGGGACAGGGTGGATGGGGGGCTACACCTTC
TRBV11-1,TRBJ2-3,TRBD1,.,CASSFPRQGEGSTDTQYF,TGTGCCAGCAGCTTCCCGAGACAGGGGGAAGGTAGCACAGATACGCAGTATTTT
TRBV7-9,TRBJ1-2,.,.,CASSLAANYGYTF,TGTGCCAGCAGCTTAGCGGCTAACTATGGCTACACCTTC
TRBV5-6,TRBJ2-1,.,.,CASSLVGVNEQFF,TGTGCCAGCAGCTTGGTGGGGGTCAATGAGCAGTTCTTC
TRBV4-2,TRBJ2-3,.,.,CASSLSLGRRITDTQYF,TGTGCCAGCAGCCTTTCACTGGGCAGGAGAATCACAGATACGCAGTATTTT
TRBV14,TRBJ2-1,TRBD2,.,CASSQGLAGYEQFF,TGTGCCAGCAGCCAAGGACTAGCGGGCTATGAGCAGTTCTTC
TRBV4-1,TRBJ2-5,TRBD2,.,CASSLTSGREETQYF,TGCGCCAGCAGCTTGACTAGCGGGAGGGAAGAGACCCAGTACTTC
TRBV7-2,TRBJ1-5,.,once,CASSLGGAGNQPQHF,TGTGCCAGCAGCTTAGGGGGGGCAGGCAATCAGCCCCAGCATTTT
TRBV27,TRBJ2-1,TRBD2,.,CASSLSRASGRGEQFF,TGTGCCAGCAGTTTATCAAGGGCTAGCGGGAGAGGTGAGCAGTTCTTC
TRBV27,TRBJ2-2,TRBD1,.,CASSRDRGTPPPGELFF,TGTGCCAGCAGTCGGGACAGGGGGACCCCGCCGCCCGGGGAGCTGTTTTTT
TRBV27,TRBJ2-1,TRBD1,.,CASSLDRARYNEQFF,TGTGCCAGCAGTCTGGACAGGGCGAGATACAATGAGCAGTTCTTC
TRBV19,TRBJ1-2,.,.,CASSIEGTYDGYTF,TGTGCCAGTAGTATAGAAGGGACATACGATGGCTACACCTTC
TRBV7-9,TRBJ1-1,.,.,CASSLGDMNTEAFF,TGTGCCAGCAGCCTAGGGGATATGAACACTGAAGCTTTCTTT
TRBV28,TRBJ2-7,TRBD1,.,CASSLLGTGPHEQYF,TGTGCCAGCAGTTTATTGGGGACAGGGCCCCACGAGCAGTACTTC
TRBV18,TRBJ1-5,TRBD1,.,CASSPQGGVNNQPQHF,TGTGCCAGCTCACCACAAGGGGGCGTAAATAATCAGCCCCAGCATTTT
TRBV5-1,TRBJ1-5,.,few,CASSLVGNSNQPQHF,TGCGCCAGCAGCTTGGTAGGGAATAGCAATCAGCCCCAGCATTTT
TRBV9,TRBJ1-5,.,few,CASSVGTLPNQPQHF,TGTGCCAGCAGCGTAGGGACACTACCAAATCAGCCCCAGCATTTT
TRBV18,TRBJ1-3,.,once,CASSPLDISGNTIYF,TGTGCCAGCTCACCATTGGACATCTCTGGAAACACCATATATTTT
TRBV9,TRBJ2-5,.,.,CASSPGLSKETQYF,TGTGCCAGCAGCCCTGGACTGAGCAAAGAGACCCAGTACTTC
TRBV5-6,TRBJ2-1,TRBD2,.,CASSFGLAEHYNEQFF,TGTGCCAGCAGCTTTGGACTAGCGGAACATTACAATGAGCAGTTCTTC
TRBV5-4,TRBJ2-2,TRBD1,.,CASSSKNRGGTGELFF,TGTGCCAGCAGCTCAAAGAACAGGGGTGGCACCGGGGAGCTGTTTTTT